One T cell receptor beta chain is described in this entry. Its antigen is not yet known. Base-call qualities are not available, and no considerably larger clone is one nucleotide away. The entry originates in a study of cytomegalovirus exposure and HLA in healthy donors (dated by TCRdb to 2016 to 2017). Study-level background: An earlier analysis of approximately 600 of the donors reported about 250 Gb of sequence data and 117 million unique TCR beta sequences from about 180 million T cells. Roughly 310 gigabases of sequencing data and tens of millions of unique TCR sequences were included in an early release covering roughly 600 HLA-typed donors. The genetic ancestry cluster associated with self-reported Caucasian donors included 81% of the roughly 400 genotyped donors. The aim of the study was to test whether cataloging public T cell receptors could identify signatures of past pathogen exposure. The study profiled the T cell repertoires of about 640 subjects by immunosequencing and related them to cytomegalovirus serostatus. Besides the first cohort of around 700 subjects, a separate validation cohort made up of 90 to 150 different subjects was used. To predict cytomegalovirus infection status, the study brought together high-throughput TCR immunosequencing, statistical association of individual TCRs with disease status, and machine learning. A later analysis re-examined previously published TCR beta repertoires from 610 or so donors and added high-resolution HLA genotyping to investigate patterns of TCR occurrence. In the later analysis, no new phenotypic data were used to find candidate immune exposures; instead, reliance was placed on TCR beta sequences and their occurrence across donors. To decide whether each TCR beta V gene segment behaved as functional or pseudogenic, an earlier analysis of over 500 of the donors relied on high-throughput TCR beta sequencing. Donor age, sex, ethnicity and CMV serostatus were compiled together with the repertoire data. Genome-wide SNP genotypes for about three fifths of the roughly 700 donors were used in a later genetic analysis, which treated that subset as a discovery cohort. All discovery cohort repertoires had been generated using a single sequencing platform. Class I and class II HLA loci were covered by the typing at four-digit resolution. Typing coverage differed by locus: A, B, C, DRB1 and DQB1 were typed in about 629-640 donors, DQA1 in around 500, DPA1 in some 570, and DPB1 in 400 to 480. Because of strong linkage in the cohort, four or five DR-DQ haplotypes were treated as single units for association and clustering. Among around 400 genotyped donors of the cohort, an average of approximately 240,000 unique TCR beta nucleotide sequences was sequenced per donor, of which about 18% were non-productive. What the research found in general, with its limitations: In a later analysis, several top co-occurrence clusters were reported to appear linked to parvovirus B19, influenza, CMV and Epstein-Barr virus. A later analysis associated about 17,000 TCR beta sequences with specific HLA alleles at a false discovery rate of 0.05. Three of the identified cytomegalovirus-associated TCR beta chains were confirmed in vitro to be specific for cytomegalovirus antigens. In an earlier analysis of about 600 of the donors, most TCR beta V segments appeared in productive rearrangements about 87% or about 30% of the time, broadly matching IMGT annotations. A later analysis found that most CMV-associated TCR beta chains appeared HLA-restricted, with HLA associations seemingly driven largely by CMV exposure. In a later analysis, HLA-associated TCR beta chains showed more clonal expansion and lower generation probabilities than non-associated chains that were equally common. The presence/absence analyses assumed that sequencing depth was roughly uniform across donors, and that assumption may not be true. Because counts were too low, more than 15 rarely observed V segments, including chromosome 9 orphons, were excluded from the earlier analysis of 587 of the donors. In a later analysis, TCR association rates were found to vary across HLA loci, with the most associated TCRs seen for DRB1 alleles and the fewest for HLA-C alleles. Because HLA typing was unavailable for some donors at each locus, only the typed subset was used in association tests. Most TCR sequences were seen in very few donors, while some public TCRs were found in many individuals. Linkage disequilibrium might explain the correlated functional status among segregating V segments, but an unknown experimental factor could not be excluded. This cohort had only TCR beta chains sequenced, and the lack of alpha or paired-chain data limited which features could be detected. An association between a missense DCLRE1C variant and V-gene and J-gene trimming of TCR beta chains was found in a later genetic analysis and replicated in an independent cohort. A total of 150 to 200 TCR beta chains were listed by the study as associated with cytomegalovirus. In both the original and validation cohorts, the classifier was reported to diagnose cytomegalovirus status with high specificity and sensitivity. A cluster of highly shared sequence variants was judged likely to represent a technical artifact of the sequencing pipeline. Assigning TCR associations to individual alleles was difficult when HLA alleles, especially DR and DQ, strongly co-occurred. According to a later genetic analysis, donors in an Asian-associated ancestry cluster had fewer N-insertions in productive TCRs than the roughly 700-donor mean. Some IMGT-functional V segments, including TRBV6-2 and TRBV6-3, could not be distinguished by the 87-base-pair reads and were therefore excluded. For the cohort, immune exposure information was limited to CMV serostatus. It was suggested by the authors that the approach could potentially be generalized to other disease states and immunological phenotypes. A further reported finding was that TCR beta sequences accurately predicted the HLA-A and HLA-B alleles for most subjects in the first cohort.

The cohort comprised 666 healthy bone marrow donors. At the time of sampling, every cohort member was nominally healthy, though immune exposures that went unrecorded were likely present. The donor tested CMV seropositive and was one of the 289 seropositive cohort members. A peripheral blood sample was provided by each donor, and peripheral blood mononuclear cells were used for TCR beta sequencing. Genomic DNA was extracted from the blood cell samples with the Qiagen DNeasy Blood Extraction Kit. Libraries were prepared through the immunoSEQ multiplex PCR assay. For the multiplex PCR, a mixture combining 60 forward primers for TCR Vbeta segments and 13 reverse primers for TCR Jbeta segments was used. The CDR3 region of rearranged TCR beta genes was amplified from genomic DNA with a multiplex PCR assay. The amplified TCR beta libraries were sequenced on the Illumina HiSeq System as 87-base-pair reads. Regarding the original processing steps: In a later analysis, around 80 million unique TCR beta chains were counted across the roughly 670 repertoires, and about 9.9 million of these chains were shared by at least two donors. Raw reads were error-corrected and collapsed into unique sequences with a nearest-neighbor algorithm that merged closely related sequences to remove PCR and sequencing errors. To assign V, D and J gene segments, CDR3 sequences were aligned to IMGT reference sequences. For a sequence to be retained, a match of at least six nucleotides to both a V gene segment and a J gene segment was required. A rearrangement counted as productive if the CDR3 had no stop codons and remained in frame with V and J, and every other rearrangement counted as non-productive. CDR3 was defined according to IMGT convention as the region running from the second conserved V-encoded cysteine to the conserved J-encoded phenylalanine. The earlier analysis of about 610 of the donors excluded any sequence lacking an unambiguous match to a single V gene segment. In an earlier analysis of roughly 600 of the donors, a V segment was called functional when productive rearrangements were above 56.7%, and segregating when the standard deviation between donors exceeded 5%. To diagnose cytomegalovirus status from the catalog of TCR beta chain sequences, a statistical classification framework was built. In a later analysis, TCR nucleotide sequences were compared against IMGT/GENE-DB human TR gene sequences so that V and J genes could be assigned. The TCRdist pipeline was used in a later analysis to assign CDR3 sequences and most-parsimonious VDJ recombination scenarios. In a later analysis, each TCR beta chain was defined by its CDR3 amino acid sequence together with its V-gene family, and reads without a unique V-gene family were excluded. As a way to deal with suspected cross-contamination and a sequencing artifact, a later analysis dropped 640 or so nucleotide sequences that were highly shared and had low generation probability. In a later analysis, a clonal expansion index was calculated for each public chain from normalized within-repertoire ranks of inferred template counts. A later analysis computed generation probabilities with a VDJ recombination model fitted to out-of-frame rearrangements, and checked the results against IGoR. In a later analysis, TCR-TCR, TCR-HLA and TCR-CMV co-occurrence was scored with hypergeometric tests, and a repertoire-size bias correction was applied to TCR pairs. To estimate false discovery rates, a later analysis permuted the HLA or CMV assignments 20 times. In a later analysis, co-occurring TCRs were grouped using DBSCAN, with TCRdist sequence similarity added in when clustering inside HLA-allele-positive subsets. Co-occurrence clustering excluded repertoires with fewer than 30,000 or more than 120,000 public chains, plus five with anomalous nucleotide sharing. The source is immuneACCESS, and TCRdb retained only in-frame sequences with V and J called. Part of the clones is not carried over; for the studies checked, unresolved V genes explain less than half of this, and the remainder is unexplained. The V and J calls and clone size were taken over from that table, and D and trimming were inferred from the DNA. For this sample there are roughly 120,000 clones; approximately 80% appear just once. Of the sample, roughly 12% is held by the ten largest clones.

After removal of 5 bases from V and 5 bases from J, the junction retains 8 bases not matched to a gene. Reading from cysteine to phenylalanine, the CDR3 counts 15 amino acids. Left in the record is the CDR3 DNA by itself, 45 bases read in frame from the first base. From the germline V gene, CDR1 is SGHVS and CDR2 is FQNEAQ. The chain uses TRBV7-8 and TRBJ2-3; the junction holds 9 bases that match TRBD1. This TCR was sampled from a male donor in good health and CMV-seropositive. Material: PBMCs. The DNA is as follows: TGTGCCAGCAGCATCGGGACAGGGCTGTTAGATACGCAGTATTTT. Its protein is CASSIGTGLLDTQYF.